A selection of T cell receptor beta chains follows, all from one sample in a study of human thymus T cells. Here immunoSEQ multiplex PCR was the method, and the copy in TCRdb shows in-frame clones only, minus some. The sample holds about 50,000 clones, just under 95% seen once. The sequenced sample consisted of blood. Receptors originate from a girl less than two years old with a congenital heart defect but otherwise immunologically healthy. CDR3s include the opening cysteine and the closing phenylalanine or tryptophan. Each record gives: clone size, J gene, V gene, D gene, CDR3 DNA, CDR3 protein. D genes are given only for firm matches. Clone size is stated in some rows and not others, as once, few, many or a class when expanded.

-	TRBJ2-4	TRBV28	-	TGTGCCAGTCTTGCTTGGCCCAATGAAAACATTCAGTACTTC	CASLAWPNENIQYF
-	TRBJ2-5	TRBV15	-	TGTGCCACCAGCAAGCAAGAGACCCAGTACTTC	CATSKQETQYF
-	TRBJ2-1	TRBV14	-	TGTGCCAGCAGCCACGACGGGACTGGTGAGCAGTTCTTC	CASSHDGTGEQFF
-	TRBJ2-2	TRBV4-3	-	TGCGCCAGCAGCCGACAACCTGGTCGAAACACCGGGGAGCTGTTTTTT	CASSRQPGRNTGELFF
-	TRBJ2-3	TRBV7-9	TRBD2	TGTGCCAGCAGCTCAGTAGCGGGAGAGGGAGATACGCAGTATTTT	CASSSVAGEGDTQYF
-	TRBJ1-5	TRBV4-2	TRBD1	TGTGCCAGCAGCCAATCTTCCTTCGGGACAGCCATTAATCAGCCCCAGCATTTT	CASSQSSFGTAINQPQHF
-	TRBJ1-1	TRBV5-1	-	TGCGCCAGCAGCTTGGGGATGAACACTGAAGCTTTCTTT	CASSLGMNTEAFF
-	TRBJ2-2	TRBV5-1	-	TGCGCCAGCAGCGCTAGGACAGTAAACACCGGGGAGCTGTTTTTT	CASSARTVNTGELFF
few	TRBJ1-1	TRBV27	-	TGTGCCAGCAGTTGGCAAACCAACACTGAAGCTTTCTTT	CASSWQTNTEAFF
-	TRBJ2-1	TRBV28	-	TGTGCCAGCAGTTTTCTGGGGGAGCAGTTCTTC	CASSFLGEQFF
-	TRBJ2-2	TRBV5-1	-	TGCGCCAGCAGCTTGGCGTCTAACACCGGGGAGCTGTTTTTT	CASSLASNTGELFF
-	TRBJ2-1	TRBV28	-	TGTGCCAGCAGCTCAAGGAGGCGGCGAGCCTACAATGAGCAGTTCTTC	CASSSRRRRAYNEQFF
-	TRBJ2-7	TRBV28	TRBD1	TGTGCCAGCAGTTTTAACATCGGGACAGGGCCCTACGAGCAGTACTTC	CASSFNIGTGPYEQYF
-	TRBJ1-3	TRBV29-1	-	TGCAGCGCAACCCGGGGTCGCCCTGGAAACACCATATATTTT	CSATRGRPGNTIYF
-	TRBJ2-7	TRBV18	TRBD1	TGTGCCAGCTCGCTTACCGGGACAGGCGTTTACGAGCAGTACTTC	CASSLTGTGVYEQYF
-	TRBJ2-3	TRBV20-1	-	TGCAGTGCTCGACTAGTTTATACGCAGTATTTT	CSARLVYTQYF
-	TRBJ1-1	TRBV6-1	-	TGTGCCAGCAGCGCAACAGGGAGCACTGAAGCTTTCTTT	CASSATGSTEAFF
-	TRBJ1-4	TRBV4-1	-	TGCGCCAGCAGCCGCCTTGAAGAAAAACTGTTTTTT	CASSRLEEKLFF
few	TRBJ2-5	TRBV5-4	TRBD2	TGTGCCAGCAGCTTGGTGGGGGGGCAAGAGACCCAGTACTTC	CASSLVGGQETQYF
-	TRBJ2-7	TRBV27	TRBD1	TGTGCCAGCAGTGGACTATATGGGGGGACAGGGACCGACGAGCAGTACTTC	CASSGLYGGTGTDEQYF
-	TRBJ2-7	TRBV5-6	-	TGTGCCAGCAGCTTGTTCCCCGAAGGCGAGCAGTACTTC	CASSLFPEGEQYF
-	TRBJ2-1	TRBV7-2	TRBD2	TGTGCCAGCAGCGGACTAGCGGCCTACAATGAGCAGTTCTTC	CASSGLAAYNEQFF
-	TRBJ1-1	TRBV11-2	TRBD1	TGTGCCAGCAGCTCTAATACAGGGGTCACTGAAGCTTTCTTT	CASSSNTGVTEAFF
-	TRBJ2-7	TRBV27	-	TGTGCCAGCAGTTTCGCTCGGACGTTCACCTACGAGCAGTACTTC	CASSFARTFTYEQYF
-	TRBJ2-7	TRBV4-2	-	TGTGCCAGCAGCCAAGTTGGCCCCTGGGACGAGCAGTACTTC	CASSQVGPWDEQYF
once	TRBJ1-1	TRBV29-1	-	TGCAGCGTTGGTGGCAGGGTGGCGGTGAACACTGAAGCTTTCTTT	CSVGGRVAVNTEAFF
-	TRBJ2-2	TRBV27	-	TGTGCCAGCAGTTGGGGACTGAACACCGGGGAGCTGTTTTTT	CASSWGLNTGELFF
-	TRBJ2-2	TRBV18	-	TGTGCCAGCTCACCCATACACACCGGGGAGCTGTTTTTT	CASSPIHTGELFF
-	TRBJ1-4	TRBV18	-	TGTGCCAGCTCACGACGGGGGGATTCTGCAACTAATGAAAAACTGTTTTTT	CASSRRGDSATNEKLFF
-	TRBJ2-5	TRBV28	TRBD1	TGTGCCAGCAGCCCCACAGGGGGAGCGTCTTCGTTCACGGGGACCCAGTACTTC	CASSPTGGASSFTGTQYF
-	TRBJ2-1	TRBV7-6	TRBD2	TGTGCCAGCAGCTTAAGCGCCGGGACTAGCGGAAACCACAATGAGCAGTTCTTC	CASSLSAGTSGNHNEQFF
-	TRBJ2-3	TRBV11-2	-	TGTGCCAGCAGTCTCGGGCCCATTAATACGCAGTATTTT	CASSLGPINTQYF
-	TRBJ2-1	TRBV2	-	TGTGCCAGCAGTGAGTTGGGCAATGAGCAGTTCTTC	CASSELGNEQFF
-	TRBJ2-3	TRBV18	TRBD2	TGTGCCAGCTCACCCCGGGGCCCTCCACTAGCGGGAGACGCAGATACGCAGTATTTT	CASSPRGPPLAGDADTQYF
once	TRBJ1-2	TRBV19	TRBD1	TGTGCCAGTAGTATGGCCTTGGGACAGGGGAACTATGGCTACACCTTC	CASSMALGQGNYGYTF
-	TRBJ2-1	TRBV28	-	TGTGCCAGCAGTTTGGGGTTTTTCATTGTCATCTGGTTCTTC	CASSLGFFIVIWFF
-	TRBJ1-2	TRBV5-4	TRBD1	TGTGCCAGCAGCCAGTCGACAGGGGGCTACACCTTC	CASSQSTGGYTF
-	TRBJ2-3	TRBV5-1	-	TGCGCCAGCAGCTTGGGGGTCCGGGGGACAGATACGCAGTATTTT	CASSLGVRGTDTQYF
-	TRBJ1-2	TRBV28	-	TGTGCCAGCAGTAGAGGGGGAACAAACTATGGCTACACCTTC	CASSRGGTNYGYTF
-	TRBJ2-2	TRBV5-1	-	TGCGCCAGCAGCTTGGGGGCTGGCGGCACCGGGGAGCTGTTTTTT	CASSLGAGGTGELFF
-	TRBJ2-5	TRBV5-1	-	TGCGCCAGCAGCTTTGGGGACTTCCAAGAGACCCAGTACTTC	CASSFGDFQETQYF
-	TRBJ2-7	TRBV10-2	-	TGCGCCAGCACCTCGGGGACCTACGAGCAGTACTTC	CASTSGTYEQYF
-	TRBJ1-4	TRBV7-8	-	TGTGCCAGCAGCTTAGGGGGAAATAGCGCAACTAATGAAAAACTGTTTTTT	CASSLGGNSATNEKLFF
-	TRBJ2-7	TRBV5-1	-	TGCGCCAGCAGCTTGGAAGTTAGCGGATACTACGAGCAGTACTTC	CASSLEVSGYYEQYF
-	TRBJ1-1	TRBV7-2	-	TGTGCCAGCAGCCCCTGGGCCGCGGGCGCTGAAGCTTTCTTT	CASSPWAAGAEAFF
-	TRBJ2-2	TRBV4-2	TRBD2	TGTGCCAGCAGCCAAGTAGGGACTAGTATTTCCGGGGAGCTGTTTTTT	CASSQVGTSISGELFF
-	TRBJ2-1	TRBV19	-	TGTGCCAGTAGTTCCAGGGTAAATGAGCAGTTCTTC	CASSSRVNEQFF
-	TRBJ2-2	TRBV19	-	TGTGCCAGTTCGAGGGAGTACGTCCGCACCGGGGAGCTGTTTTTT	CASSREYVRTGELFF
-	TRBJ2-1	TRBV20-1	-	TGCAGTGCTAGAGGGGGCGATGAGCAGTTCTTC	CSARGGDEQFF
once	TRBJ1-1	TRBV27	-	TGTGCCGCGTGTCCCAGGGGAGGGAGTCCCACTGAAGCTTTCTTT	CAACPRGGSPTEAFF
-	TRBJ2-1	TRBV11-2	-	TGTGCCAGCAGCCTAGAGAGGGCCGACAATGAGCAGTTCTTC	CASSLERADNEQFF
-	TRBJ1-5	TRBV6-5	TRBD1	TGTGCCAGCAGGGGACAGGGTACTGGTAATCAGCCCCAGCATTTT	CASRGQGTGNQPQHF
-	TRBJ2-1	TRBV5-6	TRBD2	TGTGCCAGCAGCCTTAGGGTCCGGACTAGCCTGCATGAGCAGTTCTTC	CASSLRVRTSLHEQFF
once	TRBJ2-7	TRBV10-3	TRBD1	TGTGCCATCAGTGAGTCAGCTCGGACAGGGGGCTACGAGCAGTACTTC	CAISESARTGGYEQYF
-	TRBJ1-2	TRBV19	TRBD1	TGTGCCAGTAGTCCTCAGGACAGGGGGCTCTATGGCTACACCTTC	CASSPQDRGLYGYTF
-	TRBJ2-3	TRBV5-1	TRBD2	TGCGCCAGCAGCCCACTGCTAGCGGGAGGAACAGATACGCAGTATTTT	CASSPLLAGGTDTQYF